Reported below is one T cell receptor beta chain. This receptor's antigen is unknown. Qualities for individual bases were not recorded, and no much larger clone is one base off. The sample originates from a study of blood T cell repertoires in COVID-19 (dated by TCRdb to about 2020). As for the study more broadly: The collaborator samples originated in the United States, Italy and Spain and spanned the acute and convalescent phases of COVID-19. The prospective study material was composed of cDNA or gDNA derived from T cells, B-cell-depleted T cells, or PBMCs. Subjects who had been exposed to COVID-19, were actively infected with it, or had recovered from it provided the deeply sampled blood TCRbeta repertoires that made up the dataset. The repertoires were released in a freely available public database intended as a resource for research on the immune response to SARS-CoV-2. Samples came from the ongoing ImmuneRACE study (first 160 participants) plus 1,254 subjects from 6 global collaborators. Nearly every sample came with metadata listing a de-identified subject ID, COVID-19 status, age in years and sex. Where HLA class I and class II types were available, the types were taken from metadata supplied by the sample provider, not from assay-based typing.

Whole blood was collected in K2EDTA tubes by collaborating institutions according to the institutions' own protocols. For TCRbeta analysis, collaborator samples were shipped as frozen whole blood, as isolated PBMCs, or as DNA extracted from either sample type. TCRbeta CDR3 regions were amplified from genomic DNA using the immunoSEQ Assay, a bias-controlled multiplex PCR. Regarding the original processing steps: The number of nucleated cells in each sample was estimated from the amplification of reference gene primers within the assay. To quantify the absolute abundance of each unique TCRbeta CDR3 rearrangement, sequence reads were collapsed and filtered. For each sample, productive Simpson clonality was calculated by taking the square root of Simpson's diversity index across productive rearrangements. TCRdb re-hosts the immuneACCESS table, in-frame sequences only. Its copies lack some clones; in the studies checked, an unresolved V gene accounts for under half of them, and the cause for the rest is not known. V and J calls and clone size follow that table, whereas D and trimming were derived from the DNA. In all, the sample holds roughly 190,000 clones, and 84% of those were seen once. The ten largest clones add up to approximately 15% of the sample.

Results and caveats for the whole study, not just this receptor: The quantity of clinical and demographic metadata differed by source and by participant and was supplied without curation.

The sequence came from a man aged 25 to 45 with active or convalescent COVID-19. The sample consisted of peripheral blood.

Here is the DNA: TGTGCCAGCAGCCCGGGCCGACTGGGGGACAGACCCCAATCCTACAATGAGCAGTTCTTC. It codes for CASSPGRLGDRPQSYNEQFF. The chain was built from TRBV7-8 and TRBJ2-1; 7 bases in between match TRBD1. The cysteine opens and the phenylalanine closes a CDR3 of 20 amino acids. Just the 60-base CDR3 DNA is kept, in frame starting at base 1. The germline V gene specifies SGHVS as CDR1 and FQNEAQ as CDR2. Relative to germline, V is missing 5 bases and J is missing 1 base, with 20 bases of the junction outside any gene match.